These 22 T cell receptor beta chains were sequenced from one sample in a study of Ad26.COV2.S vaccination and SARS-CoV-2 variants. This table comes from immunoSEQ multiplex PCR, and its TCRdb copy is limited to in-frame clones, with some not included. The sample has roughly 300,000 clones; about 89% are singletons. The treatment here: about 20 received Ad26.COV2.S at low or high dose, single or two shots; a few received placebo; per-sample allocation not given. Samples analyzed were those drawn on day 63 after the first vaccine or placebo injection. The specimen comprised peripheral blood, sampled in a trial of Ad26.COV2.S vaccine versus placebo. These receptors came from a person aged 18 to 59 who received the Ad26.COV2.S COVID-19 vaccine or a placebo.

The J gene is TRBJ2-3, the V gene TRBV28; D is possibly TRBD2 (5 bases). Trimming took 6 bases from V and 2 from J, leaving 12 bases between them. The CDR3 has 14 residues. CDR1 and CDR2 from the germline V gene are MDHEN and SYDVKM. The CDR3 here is CASRGGAATDTQYF. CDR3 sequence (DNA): TGTGCCAGCAGAGGAGGCGCGGCCACAGATACGCAGTATTTT. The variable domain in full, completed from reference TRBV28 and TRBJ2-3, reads DVKVTQSSRYLVKRTGEKVFLECVQDMDHENMFWYRQDPGLGLRLIYFSYDVKMKEKGDIPEGYSVSREKKERFSLILESASTNQTSMYLCASRGGAATDTQYFGPGTRLTVL.

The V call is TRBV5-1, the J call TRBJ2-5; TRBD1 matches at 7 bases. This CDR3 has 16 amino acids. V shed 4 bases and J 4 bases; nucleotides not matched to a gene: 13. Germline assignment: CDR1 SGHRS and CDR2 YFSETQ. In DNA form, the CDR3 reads TGCGCCAGCAGCCCGTCAAATTTAGGGACAGCAGAGACCCAGTACTTC. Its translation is CASSPSNLGTAETQYF.

CDR3 in amino acids: CASSIGRLYEQYF. The CDR3 bases are TGTGCCAGCAGTATCGGTCGGTTGTACGAGCAGTACTTC. V usage is TRBV28 and J usage is TRBJ2-7; D not resolved. The CDR3 runs to 13 residues. In germline, CDR1 is MDHEN, CDR2 SYDVKM. V lost 5 bases, J lost 4 bases, and 12 bases lay in between.

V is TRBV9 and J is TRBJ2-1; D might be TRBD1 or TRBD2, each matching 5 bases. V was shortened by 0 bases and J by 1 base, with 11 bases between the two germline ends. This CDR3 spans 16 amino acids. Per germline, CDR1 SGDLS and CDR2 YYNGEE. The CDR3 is CASSVGSRGSYNEQFF. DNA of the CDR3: TGTGCCAGCAGCGTAGGTTCGAGGGGTTCCTACAATGAGCAGTTCTTC. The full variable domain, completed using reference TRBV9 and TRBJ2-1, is DSGVTQTPKHLITATGQRVTLRCSPRSGDLSVYWYQQSLDQGLQFLIQYYNGEERAKGNILERFSAQQFPDLHSELNLSSLELGDSALYFCASSVGSRGSYNEQFFGPGTRLTVL.

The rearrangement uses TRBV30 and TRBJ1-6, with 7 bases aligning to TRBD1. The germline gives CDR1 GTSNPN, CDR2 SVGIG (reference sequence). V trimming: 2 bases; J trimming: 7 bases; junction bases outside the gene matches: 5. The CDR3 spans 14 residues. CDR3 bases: TGTGCCTGGAGTTTCGGACAGGAGAATTCACCCCTCCACTTT. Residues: CAWSFGQENSPLHF.

In DNA, the CDR3 is TGTGCCAGCTCACTTGGACAGGGGTATAGCTATGGCTACACCTTC. It is translated as CASSLGQGYSYGYTF. The chain combines TRBV18 with TRBJ1-2; TRBD1 aligns across 9 bases. Germline V gene data show CDR1 as KGHSH and CDR2 as LQKENI. This CDR3 has 15 amino acids. J was trimmed by 4 bases and V by 4 bases; bases with no gene match: 7.

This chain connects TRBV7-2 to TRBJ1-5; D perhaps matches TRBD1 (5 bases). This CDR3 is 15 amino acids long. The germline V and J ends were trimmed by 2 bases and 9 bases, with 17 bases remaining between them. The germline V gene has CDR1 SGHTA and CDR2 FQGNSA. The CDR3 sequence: CASSLPGQGARPQHF. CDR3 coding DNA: TGTGCCAGCAGCTTACCTGGCCAGGGCGCCCGGCCCCAGCATTTT.

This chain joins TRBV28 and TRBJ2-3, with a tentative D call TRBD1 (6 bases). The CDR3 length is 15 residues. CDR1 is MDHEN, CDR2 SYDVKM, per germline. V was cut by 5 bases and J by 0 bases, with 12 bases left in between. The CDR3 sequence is CASSLNRASTDTQYF. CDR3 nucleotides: TGTGCCAGCAGTCTCAACAGGGCTAGCACAGATACGCAGTATTTT.

CDR3 nucleotides: TGTGCCAGCAGCTTATTGGGACTAGGGTACAATGAGCAGTTCTTC. The encoded protein is CASSLLGLGYNEQFF. This sequence joins TRBV7-2 and TRBJ2-1, with TRBD2 matching 8 bases. J lost 4 bases, V lost 2 bases, and 4 bases had no gene match. Germline CDR1 is SGHTA and CDR2 is FQGNSA. The CDR3 spans 15 residues.

CDR3 sequence (DNA): TGCGCCAGCAGCCAAGAGTGGGTGACAGTACGTAATGAAAAACTGTTTTTT. Its translation: CASSQEWVTVRNEKLFF. The chain carries TRBV4-3 and TRBJ1-4; TRBD1 is a possible D gene (5 bases). Looked up from germline, CDR1 is LGHNA and CDR2 is YSLEER. The CDR3 is 17 amino acids. V was cut by 0 bases and J by 4 bases, with 15 bases left in between.

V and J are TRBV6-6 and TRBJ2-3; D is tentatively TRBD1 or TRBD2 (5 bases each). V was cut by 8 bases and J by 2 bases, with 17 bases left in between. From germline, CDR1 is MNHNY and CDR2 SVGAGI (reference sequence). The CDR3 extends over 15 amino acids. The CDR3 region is CASAYEGSNTDTQYF. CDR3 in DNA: TGTGCCAGCGCTTATGAGGGGAGCAACACAGATACGCAGTATTTT.

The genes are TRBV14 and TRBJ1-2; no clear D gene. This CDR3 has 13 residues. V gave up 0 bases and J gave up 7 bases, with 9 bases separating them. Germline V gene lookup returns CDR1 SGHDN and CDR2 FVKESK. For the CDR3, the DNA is TGTGCCAGCAGCCAAGATCGGGCAGGTGGCTACACCTTC. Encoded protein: CASSQDRAGGYTF.

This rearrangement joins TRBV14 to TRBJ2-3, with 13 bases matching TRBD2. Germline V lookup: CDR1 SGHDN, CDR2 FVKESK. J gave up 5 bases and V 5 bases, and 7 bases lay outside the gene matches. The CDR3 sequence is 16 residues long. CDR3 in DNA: TGTGCCAGCAGCACCCGACTAGCGGGGGGTGGAGATACGCAGTATTTT. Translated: CASSTRLAGGGDTQYF.

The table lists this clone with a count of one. CDR3: CASSPNTGELFF. The CDR3 DNA reads as TGTGCCAGCAGCCCTAACACCGGGGAGCTGTTTTTT. The genes are TRBV7-3 and TRBJ2-2; D remains unclear. The CDR3 covers 12 residues. Germline CDR1 reads SGHTA; CDR2 reads FQGTGA. Between the trimmed V and J ends, which lost 5 bases and 2 bases, there was a span of 3 bases.

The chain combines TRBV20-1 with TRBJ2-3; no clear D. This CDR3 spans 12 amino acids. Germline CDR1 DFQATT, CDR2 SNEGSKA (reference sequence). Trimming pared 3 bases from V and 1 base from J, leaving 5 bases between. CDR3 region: CSASIGTDTQYF. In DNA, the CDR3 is TGCAGTGCTAGTATAGGCACAGATACGCAGTATTTT.

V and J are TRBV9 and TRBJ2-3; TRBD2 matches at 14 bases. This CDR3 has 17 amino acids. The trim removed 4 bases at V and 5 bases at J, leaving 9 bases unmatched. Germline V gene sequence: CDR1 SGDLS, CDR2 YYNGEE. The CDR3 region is CASSFPTSGGAEDTQYF. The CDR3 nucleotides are TGTGCCAGCAGCTTCCCGACTAGCGGGGGGGCGGAAGATACGCAGTATTTT.

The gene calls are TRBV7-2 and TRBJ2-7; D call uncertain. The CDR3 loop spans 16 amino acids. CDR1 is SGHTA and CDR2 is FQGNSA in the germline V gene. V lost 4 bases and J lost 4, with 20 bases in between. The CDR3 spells CASSSAPRWVGYEQYF. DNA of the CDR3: TGTGCCAGCAGCTCCGCCCCCCGGTGGGTGGGGTACGAGCAGTACTTC.

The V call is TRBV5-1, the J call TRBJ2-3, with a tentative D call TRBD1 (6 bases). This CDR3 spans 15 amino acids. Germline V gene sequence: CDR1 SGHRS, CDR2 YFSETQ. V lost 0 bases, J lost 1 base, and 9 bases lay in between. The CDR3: CASSLDGQRTDTQYF. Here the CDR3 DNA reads TGCGCCAGCAGCTTGGACGGACAGCGCACAGATACGCAGTATTTT.

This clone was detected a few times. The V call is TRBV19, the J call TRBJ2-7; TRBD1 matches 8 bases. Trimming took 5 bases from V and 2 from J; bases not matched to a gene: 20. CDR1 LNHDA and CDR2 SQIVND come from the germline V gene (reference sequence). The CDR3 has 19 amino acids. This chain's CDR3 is CASSRQTGKQGVLTYEQYF. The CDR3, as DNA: TGTGCCAGTAGTCGACAAACGGGGAAACAGGGGGTACTTACCTACGAGCAGTACTTC.

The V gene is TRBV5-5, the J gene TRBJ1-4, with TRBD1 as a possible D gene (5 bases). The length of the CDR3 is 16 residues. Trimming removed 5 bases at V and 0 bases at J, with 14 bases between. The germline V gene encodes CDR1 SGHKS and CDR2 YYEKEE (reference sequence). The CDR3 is CASRWGPGTTNEKLFF. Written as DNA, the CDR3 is TGTGCCAGCAGATGGGGCCCGGGGACAACTAATGAAAAACTGTTTTTT.

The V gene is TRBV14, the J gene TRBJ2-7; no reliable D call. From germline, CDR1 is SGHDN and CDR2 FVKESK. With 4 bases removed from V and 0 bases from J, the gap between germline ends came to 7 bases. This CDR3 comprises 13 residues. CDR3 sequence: CASSPRHSYEQYF. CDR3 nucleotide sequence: TGTGCCAGCAGCCCCAGACACTCCTACGAGCAGTACTTC.

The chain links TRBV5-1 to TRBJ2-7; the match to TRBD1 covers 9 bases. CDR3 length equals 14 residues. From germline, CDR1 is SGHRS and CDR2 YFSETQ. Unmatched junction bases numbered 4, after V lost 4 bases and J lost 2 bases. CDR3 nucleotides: TGCGCCAGCAGCCGGGGACAGGGAACCTACGAGCAGTACTTC. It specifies CASSRGQGTYEQYF. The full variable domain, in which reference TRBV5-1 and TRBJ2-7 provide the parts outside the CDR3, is KAGVTQTPRYLIKTRGQQVTLSCSPISGHRSVSWYQQTPGQGLQFLFEYFSETQRNKGNFPGRFSGRQFSNSRSEMNVSTLELGDSALYLCASSRGQGTYEQYFGPGTRLTVT.